The next 22 T cell receptor beta chains were all read from a single sample in a study of T-cell reconstitution after alpha-beta-depleted transplantation in children. The library targeted TCRbeta and was prepared with unique molecular identifiers. TCRdb reprocessed the PCR reads with MiXCR, giving one entry per CDR3 protein. Altogether 250,000 to 300,000 distinct CDR3 sequences are present, around 10% being singletons, with the ten largest covering less than 9%. The specimen was PBMCs, collected before TCRalphabeta/CD19-depleted stem cell transplant. All receptors derive from a boy under three years old with acute myeloid leukemia, due to receive a stem cell transplant.

J is TRBJ2-3 and V is TRBV5-1, with a weak D call TRBD2 (5 bases). The germline V gene has CDR1 SGHRS and CDR2 YFSETQ. This CDR3 has 14 residues. Trimming took off 3 bases at V and 2 bases at J, with 10 bases between the two ends. The CDR3 protein is CASSSGNFTDTQYF. The CDR3, as DNA: TGCGCCAGCAGCTCCGGGAATTTCACAGATACGCAGTATTTT.

This clonotype was observed at least ten times. The chain combines TRBV28 with TRBJ2-1, with 13 positions matching TRBD2. Trimming took 5 bases from V and 0 from J; bases not matched to a gene: 10. Looked up from germline, CDR1 is MDHEN and CDR2 is SYDVKM. The CDR3 sequence is 19 residues long. Here the CDR3 reads CASSRGLAGVRSSYNEQFF. The CDR3 nucleotides read TGTGCCAGCAGTAGAGGACTAGCGGGGGTTCGTAGCTCCTACAATGAGCAGTTCTTC.

This clonotype was seen ten or more times. J is TRBJ2-3 and V is TRBV5-1; D is perhaps TRBD2 (5 bases). Germline V CDR1 and CDR2: SGHRS, YFSETQ. The CDR3 is 14 amino acids. Trimming took off 0 bases at V and 4 bases at J, with 9 bases between the two ends. The chain's CDR3 is CASSLGGFSDTQYF. Written as DNA, the CDR3 is TGCGCCAGCAGCTTGGGAGGGTTTTCAGATACGCAGTATTTT.

V gene TRBV7-9 combines with J gene TRBJ1-1; D gene unclear. Trimming cost V 1 base and J 7 bases, with 10 bases left between them. The CDR3 is 13 amino acids. Germline V lookup: CDR1 SEHNR, CDR2 FQNEAQ (reference sequence). The CDR3 DNA reads as TGTGCCAGCAGCTTAGGTCGAAATGATGAAGCTTTCTTT. This encodes CASSLGRNDEAFF.

This clonotype occurred many times. The chain links TRBV10-3 to TRBJ1-4; perhaps TRBD1 as D (5 bases). Germline CDR1 and CDR2: ENHRY and SYGVKD. The CDR3 is made up of 14 amino acids. V was shortened by 5 bases and J by 4 bases, with 11 bases between the two germline ends. CDR3 nucleotides: TGTGCCATCAGTCCGACAGCTATTAATGAAAAACTGTTTTTT. It translates to CAISPTAINEKLFF.

CDR3 bases: TGTGCCAGCAGTTTCGCCGGGACCTACGAGCAGTACTTC. This gives the protein CASSFAGTYEQYF. The V call is TRBV27, the J call TRBJ2-7, with a weak D call TRBD2 (5 bases). The germline gives CDR1 MNHEY, CDR2 SMNVEV (reference sequence). Trimming cost V 3 bases and J 2 bases, with 8 bases left between them. This CDR3 is built from 13 residues.

This clonotype was detected many times. V and J are TRBV4-3 and TRBJ2-6, with D possibly TRBD1 on 5 matching bases. V dropped 0 bases and J dropped 2 bases, with 8 bases sitting between them. The CDR3 consists of 16 residues. Germline V gene data show CDR1 as LGHNA and CDR2 as YSLEER. DNA for the CDR3: TGCGCCAGCAGCCAAGATTGGGGCCCTGGGGCCAACGTCCTGACTTTC. Amino acid sequence: CASSQDWGPGANVLTF.

This clonotype occurred many times. V and J are TRBV5-1 and TRBJ2-1; no reliable D call. CDR1 and CDR2 from the germline V gene are SGHRS and YFSETQ. This CDR3 comprises 13 residues. Trimming removed 2 bases at V and 9 bases at J, with 12 bases between. The CDR3 DNA reads TGCGCCAGCAGCTTAGATGAGACGCGTGAGCAGTTCTTC. Its translation is CASSLDETREQFF.

At least ten counts were recorded for this clonotype. The rearrangement links TRBV5-1 to TRBJ2-7, with 11 bases matching TRBD2. Germline V gene sequence: CDR1 SGHRS, CDR2 YFSETQ. The CDR3 spans 15 residues. With 5 bases clipped from V and 5 bases from J, the junction kept 9 bases outside the gene matches. DNA of the CDR3: TGCGCCAGCAGACTAGCGGGAGAGAATTGGGACGAGCAGTACTTC. Translated: CASRLAGENWDEQYF.

This clonotype was counted ten times or more. The junction and the germline gene differ at one end; a read error may be behind it. This rearrangement joins TRBV29-1 to TRBJ2-1; 7 bases fit TRBD2. This CDR3 is 12 amino acids long. Germline assignment: CDR1 SQVTM and CDR2 ANQGSEA. CDR3 in amino acids: CSVEDLWEGMVF. CDR3 coding DNA: TGCAGCGTTGAAGATCTGTGGGAGGGCATGGTCTTC.

V is TRBV5-1 and J is TRBJ2-5, with a tentative D call TRBD2 (5 bases). This CDR3 spans 13 amino acids. Trimming removed 4 bases at V and 5 bases at J, with 12 bases between. Per the germline V gene, CDR1 is SGHRS and CDR2 is YFSETQ. CDR3 sequence reads: CASSQTWEETQYF. The CDR3 coding sequence is TGCGCCAGCAGCCAGACCTGGGAGGAGACCCAGTACTTC.

This clonotype was picked up many times. V gene TRBV7-2 combines with J gene TRBJ2-3; 9 bases line up with TRBD2. CDR3 length: 15 residues. Germline CDR1 reads SGHTA; CDR2 reads FQGNSA. V gave up 2 bases and J gave up 2 bases; unmatched junction bases: 2. The CDR3 region has the DNA TGTGCCAGCAGCTTAAGACTAGCGGACACAGATACGCAGTATTTT. This encodes CASSLRLADTDTQYF.

This clonotype came up many times. This chain uses TRBV5-1 with TRBJ2-5; 11 nucleotides align to TRBD2. V lost 3 bases, J lost 0 bases, and 4 bases stayed unmatched. CDR1 is SGHRS, CDR2 YFSETQ, per germline. The CDR3 loop spans 16 amino acids. The CDR3 sequence: CASSSSSGGYQETQYF. The CDR3 DNA reads TGCGCCAGCAGCTCCTCTAGCGGGGGGTACCAAGAGACCCAGTACTTC.

In its sample, this clonotype was seen many times. The chain has TRBV5-6 and TRBJ1-1, with D possibly being TRBD1 (6 bases). The CDR3 spans 16 residues. Trimming took 4 bases from V and 1 from J, leaving 17 bases between them. CDR1 SGHDT and CDR2 YYEEEE come from the germline V gene. Here the CDR3 DNA reads TGTGCCAGCAGCATTCCTATGGCAGGGGAGAACACTGAAGCTTTCTTT. Protein: CASSIPMAGENTEAFF.

In this sample, this clonotype turned up many times. This chain connects TRBV29-1 to TRBJ1-5, with D uncertain. There are 13 residues in the CDR3. The germline V and J ends were trimmed by 6 bases and 1 base, with 10 bases remaining between them. From germline, CDR1 is SQVTM and CDR2 ANQGSEA. The CDR3 DNA reads as TGCAGCGTAGGAGAAGGGAGCAATCAGCCCCAGCATTTT. This sequence encodes CSVGEGSNQPQHF.

In its sample, this clonotype was seen a few times. This rearrangement joins TRBV27 to TRBJ1-6, with D tentatively TRBD1 (6 bases). CDR1 is MNHEY and CDR2 is SMNVEV in the germline V gene (reference sequence). Trimming pared 2 bases from V and 7 bases from J, leaving 12 bases between. The CDR3 is 15 residues long. CDR3 nucleotides: TGTGCCAGCAGTTTAAGGGGGGCGCAAAATTCACCCCTCCACTTT. This translates into CASSLRGAQNSPLHF.

This sequence joins TRBV27 and TRBJ2-1, with 7 bases lining up with TRBD2. J gave up 4 bases and V 3 bases, and 6 bases lay outside the gene matches. The CDR3 has 15 amino acids. Germline V gene sequence: CDR1 MNHEY, CDR2 SMNVEV (reference sequence). The CDR3 DNA reads as TGTGCCAGCAGTTTGAATGGACTAGATTACAATGAGCAGTTCTTC. This gives the protein CASSLNGLDYNEQFF.

This clonotype has ten or more counts. This chain uses TRBV7-3 with TRBJ2-3, with 7 bases matching TRBD2. Germline loops: CDR1 SGHTA, CDR2 FQGTGA. V lost 6 bases to trimming and J lost 4 bases; unmatched junction nucleotides: 4. The CDR3 is made up of 13 amino acids. For the CDR3, the DNA is TGTGCCAGCAGTTCTACTAGCGCAGATACGCAGTATTTT. As protein: CASSSTSADTQYF.

This clonotype came up many times. The CDR3 sequence: CASSREGGSYNSPLHF. The DNA for the CDR3 is TGTGCCAGCAGCCGGGAGGGGGGTTCCTATAATTCACCCCTCCACTTT. J is TRBJ1-6 and V is TRBV7-2, with a tentative D call TRBD1 (6 bases). Trimming took 5 bases from V and 1 from J, leaving 12 bases between them. Germline loops: CDR1 SGHTA, CDR2 FQGNSA. There are 16 residues in the CDR3.

This clonotype was seen ten or more times. The rearrangement uses TRBV28 and TRBJ2-4; 7 bases fit TRBD1. Germline V gene sequence: CDR1 MDHEN, CDR2 SYDVKM. The V and J ends lost 9 bases and 0 bases, in that order; junction bases with no gene match: 11. The CDR3 runs 16 residues. CDR3 loop: CASGRDSVLAKNIQYF. The CDR3 DNA follows: TGTGCCAGTGGCCGGGACAGCGTACTAGCCAAAAACATTCAGTACTTC.

The V gene is TRBV19, the J gene TRBJ2-7, with 12 bases fitting TRBD1. This CDR3 contains 16 residues. The germline CDR1 and CDR2 sequences are LNHDA and SQIVND (reference sequence). V trimming: 0 bases; J trimming: 2 bases; junction bases outside the gene matches: 2. CDR3 sequence reads: CASSIEGDRGPYEQYF. DNA for the CDR3: TGTGCCAGTAGTATAGAAGGGGACAGGGGGCCCTACGAGCAGTACTTC. Using reference TRBV19 and TRBJ2-7 for the parts outside the CDR3, the full variable domain is DGGITQSPKYLFRKEGQNVTLSCEQNLNHDAMYWYRQDPGQGLRLIYYSQIVNDFQKGDIAEGYSVSREKKESFPLTVTSAQKNPTAFYLCASSIEGDRGPYEQYFGPGTRLTVT.

As for this clonotype: This sequence may be a read error, since a much larger clone differs from it by one base. The CDR3 end shows no conserved phenylalanine or tryptophan, and so a read error is likely. This sequence joins TRBV5-4 and TRBJ2-2; D possibly corresponds to TRBD1 (6 bases). From germline, CDR1 is SGHNT and CDR2 YYREEE (reference sequence). The V end lost 2 bases, the J end lost 0 bases, and 11 bases lay between the germline ends. The CDR3 contains 16 residues. This CDR3 is CASSFGQSANTGELFS. Written as DNA, the CDR3 is TGTGCCAGCAGCTTCGGACAGAGCGCGAACACCGGGGAGCTGTTTTCT.